Sequencing of this T cell receptor beta chain was carried out in a study of cytomegalovirus exposure and HLA in healthy donors. Findings and limits, study-wide: Later on, a genetic analysis was performed. It linked a missense variant in DCLRE1C with V- and J-gene trimming of TCR beta.

The CDR3 covers 17 residues. Germline CDR1 SGHRS, CDR2 YFSETQ. With 4 bases removed from V and 1 base from J, the gap between germline ends came to 17 bases. Vbeta (60) and Jbeta (13) primers were used in the PCR. The repertoire was sequenced with immunoSEQ multiplex PCR; TCRdb's copy has only in-frame clones and lacks some. The sample lists over 120,000 clones; 70% were seen once. Comments on this clone: Its antigen is not known.

This TCR came from a woman aged 60 to 75 in good health and CMV-seropositive. Sequencing input: PBMCs. The chain carries TRBV5-1 and TRBJ2-2; maybe TRBD2 (5 bases). CDR3 in DNA: TGCGCCAGCAGCGGGTTCGGAGGTGGGCAGAACACCGGGGAGCTGTTTTTT. Its protein product is CASSGFGGGQNTGELFF.